Listed below are T cell receptor beta chains from one sample, sequenced in a study of T cell clones after liver transplantation. Clones were sequenced by immunoSEQ multiplex PCR, and TCRdb holds only the in-frame ones, with some missing. Among tens of thousands of clones listed, around four fifths were seen once. Sequences were derived from CD4+ T cells from blood, sampled at the 22-month timepoint. These receptors were obtained from a human patient who received a liver transplant. Some T cells may trace back to the graft donor. CDR3s include the opening cysteine and the closing phenylalanine or tryptophan. The order of the fields is D gene, V gene, J gene, clone size, CDR3 protein, CDR3 DNA. D genes are given only for firm matches. Part of the rows lack a size; the others show once, few, many or a class for expanded clones.

>TRBD2|TRBV18|TRBJ2-7|.
CASSPGTSGNSYEQYF
TGTGCCAGCTCACCCGGGACTAGCGGAAACTCCTACGAGCAGTACTTC
>.|TRBV27|TRBJ2-5|.
CASSSRGQETQYF
TGTGCCAGCAGTTCCCGAGGCCAAGAGACCCAGTACTTC
>.|TRBV18|TRBJ2-2|.
CASSPRVENTGELFF
TGTGCCAGCTCGCCGAGAGTGGAGAACACCGGGGAGCTGTTTTTT
>.|TRBV7-9|TRBJ2-5|.
CASSFGQNQETQYF
TGTGCCAGCAGCTTCGGACAGAACCAAGAGACCCAGTACTTC
>.|TRBV5-6|TRBJ2-7|.
CASSSRQVPREQYF
TGTGCCAGCAGCTCCCGACAAGTCCCCCGCGAGCAGTACTTC
>TRBD1|TRBV29-1|TRBJ1-4|few
CSADRGGEKLFF
TGCAGCGCAGACAGGGGTGGCGAAAAACTGTTTTTT
>.|TRBV19|TRBJ1-2|.
CASSIGPAGRTSNYGYTF
TGTGCCAGTAGTATAGGGCCCGCAGGGAGGACTTCTAACTATGGCTACACCTTC
>.|TRBV10-3|TRBJ2-3|.
CAISESKADTQYF
TGTGCCATCAGTGAGTCAAAAGCAGATACGCAGTATTTT
>TRBD2|TRBV28|TRBJ2-4|medium-sized
CASSFGGALNIQYF
TGTGCCAGCAGTTTCGGGGGGGCTCTAAACATTCAGTACTTC
>TRBD2|TRBV4-2|TRBJ2-7|.
CASSQDTWAGTSGYEQYF
TGTGCCAGCAGCCAAGATACGTGGGCCGGGACTAGCGGCTACGAGCAGTACTTC
>TRBD1|TRBV5-1|TRBJ2-7|.
CASSLGQGAYEQYF
TGCGCCAGCAGCCTCGGGCAGGGGGCTTACGAGCAGTACTTC
>TRBD2|TRBV10-3|TRBJ2-2|once
CATGLAVNTGELFF
TGTGCCACAGGACTAGCGGTGAACACCGGGGAGCTGTTTTTT
>.|TRBV2|TRBJ1-5|.
CASSERQVEQPQHF
TGTGCCAGCAGTGAGCGGCAGGTGGAACAGCCCCAGCATTTT
>.|TRBV9|TRBJ1-2|few
CASGEGFNYGYTF
TGTGCCAGCGGTGAGGGGTTTAACTATGGCTACACCTTC
>.|TRBV7-3|TRBJ1-3|.
CASSEGGNTIYF
TGTGCCAGCAGCGAAGGAGGAAACACCATATATTTT
>.|TRBV11-3|TRBJ2-2|.
CASSSGPNTGELFF
TGTGCCAGCAGCTCGGGACCGAACACCGGGGAGCTGTTTTTT
>.|TRBV10-3|TRBJ2-1|.
CAISESGPGNEQFF
TGTGCCATCAGTGAAAGTGGTCCGGGGAATGAGCAGTTCTTC
>.|TRBV4-2|TRBJ1-4|.
CASSQDRGREKLFF
TGTGCCAGCAGCCAAGACAGGGGACGTGAAAAACTGTTTTTT
>.|TRBV18|TRBJ1-3|.
CASSPIKMDTIYF
TGTGCCAGCTCCCCTATAAAGATGGACACCATATATTTT
>TRBD1|TRBV4-1|TRBJ1-1|few
CASSPGGRGRYTEAFF
TGCGCCAGCAGCCCAGGGGGCCGCGGGAGGTACACTGAAGCTTTCTTT
>.|TRBV7-2|TRBJ1-2|.
CASSLDYSSGYGYTF
TGTGCCAGCAGCTTAGATTACAGTTCGGGCTATGGCTACACCTTC
>.|TRBV7-2|TRBJ2-7|.
CASSLAQGTTYYEQYF
TGTGCCAGCAGCTTAGCTCAGGGGACAACTTACTACGAGCAGTACTTC
>.|TRBV27|TRBJ2-5|.
CASSQKSGTQYF
TGTGCCAGCAGTCAGAAGAGCGGGACCCAGTACTTC
>.|TRBV5-1|TRBJ1-3|.
CASTGDGNTIYF
TGCGCCAGCACAGGGGACGGAAACACCATATATTTT
>.|TRBV7-2|TRBJ1-1|.
CASADVAAIMNTEAFF
TGTGCCAGCGCGGATGTAGCAGCGATCATGAACACTGAAGCTTTCTTT
>.|TRBV2|TRBJ2-3|.
CASSADHSTDTQYF
TGTGCCAGCAGTGCGGATCATAGCACAGATACGCAGTATTTT
>.|TRBV5-1|TRBJ2-3|.
CASSLVRGTTQYF
TGCGCCAGCAGCTTGGTCCGAGGGACGACGCAGTATTTT
>.|TRBV18|TRBJ2-2|.
CASSPPARTTGELFF
TGTGCCAGCTCACCACCGGCCAGGACCACCGGGGAGCTGTTTTTT
>.|TRBV5-6|TRBJ1-2|.
CASSLGADSYGYTF
TGTGCCAGCAGCTTAGGGGCAGACAGCTATGGCTACACCTTC
>TRBD1|TRBV16|TRBJ1-2|.
CASSQSGTGGYTF
TGTGCCAGCAGCCAATCTGGGACAGGCGGCTACACCTTC
>.|TRBV18|TRBJ2-5|once
CASSPSLGGEETQYF
TGTGCCAGCTCACCAAGCTTGGGGGGCGAGGAGACCCAGTACTTC
>TRBD2|TRBV5-6|TRBJ2-7|.
CASSRRAGEGQYF
TGTGCCAGCAGCCGGCGAGCGGGAGAAGGGCAGTACTTC
>.|TRBV5-6|TRBJ1-5|once
CASSSGDQPQHF
TGTGCCAGCAGCTCCGGGGACCAGCCCCAGCATTTT
>.|TRBV7-8|TRBJ2-3|.
CASSSPGQKTDTQYF
TGTGCCAGCAGCTCGCCTGGACAGAAAACAGATACGCAGTATTTT
>.|TRBV4-1|TRBJ1-5|.
CASSPAGRSPNQPQHF
TGCGCCAGCAGCCCCGCCGGGAGGAGCCCCAATCAGCCCCAGCATTTT
>TRBD2|TRBV4-3|TRBJ2-2|.
CASSPRAPAGLAGGRRTGELFF
TGCGCCAGCAGCCCCCGAGCACCAGCGGGACTAGCGGGGGGGCGACGAACCGGGGAGCTGTTTTTT
>.|TRBV30|TRBJ2-6|.
CAWSVGGANVLTF
TGTGCCTGGAGTGTAGGAGGGGCCAACGTCCTGACTTTC
>TRBD1|TRBV7-2|TRBJ1-4|.
CASSLVATGNEKLFF
TGTGCCAGCAGCTTAGTAGCGACAGGGAATGAAAAACTGTTTTTT
>.|TRBV19|TRBJ1-5|.
CASRLRGNQPQHF
TGTGCCAGTAGGCTCAGGGGCAATCAGCCCCAGCATTTT
>.|TRBV19|TRBJ1-6|.
CASSLTGRGYQNSPLHF
TGTGCCAGTAGTTTAACAGGGAGGGGATATCAGAATTCACCCCTCCACTTT
>TRBD1|TRBV2|TRBJ1-6|.
CASRATGLNSPLHF
TGTGCCAGCAGGGCGACAGGGCTAAATTCACCCCTCCACTTT
>TRBD1|TRBV4-3|TRBJ1-2|.
CASSQENRGNYGYTF
TGCGCCAGCAGCCAAGAAAACAGGGGTAACTATGGCTACACCTTC
>.|TRBV9|TRBJ2-7|.
CASSVDRGEQYF
TGTGCCAGCAGCGTAGATCGCGGCGAGCAGTACTTC
>.|TRBV2|TRBJ1-5|.
CASSPGRTRPDQPQHF
TGTGCCAGCAGCCCCGGGCGGACACGACCCGATCAGCCCCAGCATTTT
>.|TRBV7-6|TRBJ2-2|.
CASSLPVPGELFF
TGTGCCAGCAGCCTACCCGTCCCCGGGGAGCTGTTTTTT
>.|TRBV11-2|TRBJ1-1|.
CASSLNTEAFF
TGTGCCAGCAGCTTAAACACTGAAGCTTTCTTT
>.|TRBV12-5|TRBJ1-6|.
CASATPPAGPLHF
TGTGCTAGTGCCACCCCTCCTGCCGGGCCCCTCCACTTT
>.|TRBV11-2|TRBJ1-3|.
CASSPSSTIYF
TGTGCCAGCAGCCCCTCGAGCACCATATATTTT
>TRBD2|TRBV2|TRBJ2-3|.
CASSGSGGGTDTQYF
TGTGCCAGCAGTGGCAGCGGGGGGGGCACAGATACGCAGTATTTT
>TRBD1|TRBV9|TRBJ2-7|.
CASSVGDRGAYEQYF
TGTGCCAGCAGCGTAGGGGACAGGGGAGCCTACGAGCAGTACTTC
>TRBD1|TRBV19|TRBJ2-3|.
CASRPSQGVPDTQYF
TGTGCCAGTAGACCCTCTCAGGGGGTCCCAGATACGCAGTATTTT
>.|TRBV7-9|TRBJ2-4|.
CASSFSSRTPEAKNIQYF
TGTGCCAGCAGCTTCAGCTCGCGGACTCCCGAAGCCAAAAACATTCAGTACTTC